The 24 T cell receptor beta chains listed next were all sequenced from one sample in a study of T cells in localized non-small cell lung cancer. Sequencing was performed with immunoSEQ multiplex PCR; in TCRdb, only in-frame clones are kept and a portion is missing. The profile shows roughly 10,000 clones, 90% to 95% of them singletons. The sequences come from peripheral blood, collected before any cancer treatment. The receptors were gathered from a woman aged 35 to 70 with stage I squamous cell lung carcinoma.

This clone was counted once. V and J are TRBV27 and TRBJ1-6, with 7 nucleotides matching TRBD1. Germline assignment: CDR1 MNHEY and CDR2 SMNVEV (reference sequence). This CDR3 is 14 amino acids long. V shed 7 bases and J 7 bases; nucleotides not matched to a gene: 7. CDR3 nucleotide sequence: TGTGCCAGCAACCGGGACAGTTACAATTCACCCCTCCACTTT. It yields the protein CASNRDSYNSPLHF.

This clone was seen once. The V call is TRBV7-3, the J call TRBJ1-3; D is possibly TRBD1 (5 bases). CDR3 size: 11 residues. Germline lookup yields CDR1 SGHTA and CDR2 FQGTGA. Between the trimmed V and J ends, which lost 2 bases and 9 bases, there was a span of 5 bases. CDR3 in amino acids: CASSLGATIYF. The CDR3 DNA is TGTGCCAGCAGCTTAGGGGCCACCATATATTTT.

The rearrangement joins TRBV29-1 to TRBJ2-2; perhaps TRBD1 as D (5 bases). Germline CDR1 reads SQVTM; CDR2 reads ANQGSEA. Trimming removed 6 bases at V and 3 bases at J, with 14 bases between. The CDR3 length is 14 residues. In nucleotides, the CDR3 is TGCAGCGTGGGAAGGGGTGCGGACACCGGGGAGCTGTTTTTT. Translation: CSVGRGADTGELFF.

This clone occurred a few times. CDR3 in DNA: TGTGCCAGCAGCCCCGGGGGTCCTAACTATGGCTACACCTTC. This gives the protein CASSPGGPNYGYTF. The chain combines TRBV14 with TRBJ1-2; D might be TRBD1 (5 bases). CDR3 length: 14 residues. The germline V and J ends were trimmed by 4 bases and 0 bases, with 9 bases remaining between them. Germline V lookup: CDR1 SGHDN, CDR2 FVKESK. The full variable domain, completed using reference TRBV14 and TRBJ1-2, is EAGVTQFPSHSVIEKGQTVTLRCDPISGHDNLYWYRRVMGKEIKFLLHFVKESKQDESGMPNNRFLAERTGGTYSTLKVQPAELEDSGVYFCASSPGGPNYGYTFGSGTRLTVV.

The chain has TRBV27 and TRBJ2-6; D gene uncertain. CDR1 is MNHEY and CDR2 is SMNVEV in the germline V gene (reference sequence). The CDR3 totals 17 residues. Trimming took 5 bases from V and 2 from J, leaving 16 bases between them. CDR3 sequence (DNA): TGTGCCAGCAGTACCCGGGTAGGGAACACTGGGGCCAACGTCCTGACTTTC. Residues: CASSTRVGNTGANVLTF.

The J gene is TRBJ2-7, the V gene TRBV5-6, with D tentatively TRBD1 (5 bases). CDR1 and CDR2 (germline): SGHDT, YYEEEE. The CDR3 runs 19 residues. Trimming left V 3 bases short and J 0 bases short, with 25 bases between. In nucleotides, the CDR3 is TGTGCCAGCAGCTGGGGCCTCCCGTCGTTTTTTTCCAGCTCCTACGAGCAGTACTTC. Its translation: CASSWGLPSFFSSSYEQYF.

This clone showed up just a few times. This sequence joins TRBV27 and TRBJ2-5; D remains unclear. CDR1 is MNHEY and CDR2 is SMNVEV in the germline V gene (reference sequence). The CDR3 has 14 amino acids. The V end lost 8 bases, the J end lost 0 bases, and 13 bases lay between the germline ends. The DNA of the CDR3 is TGTGCCAGCGCCGAGTGGCAGGACCAAGAGACCCAGTACTTC. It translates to CASAEWQDQETQYF.

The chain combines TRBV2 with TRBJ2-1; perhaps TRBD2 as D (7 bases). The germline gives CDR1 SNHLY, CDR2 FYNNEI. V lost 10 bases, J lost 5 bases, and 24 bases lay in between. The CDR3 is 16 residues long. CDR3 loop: CATSLRGGGFNNEQFF. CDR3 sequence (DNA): TGTGCCACCAGCTTGCGGGGCGGGGGCTTCAACAATGAGCAGTTCTTC.

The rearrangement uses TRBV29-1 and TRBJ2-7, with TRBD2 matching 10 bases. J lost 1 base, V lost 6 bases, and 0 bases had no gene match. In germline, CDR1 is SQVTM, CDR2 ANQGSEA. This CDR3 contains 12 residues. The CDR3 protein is CSVTSGSYEQYF. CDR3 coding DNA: TGCAGCGTGACTAGCGGGTCCTACGAGCAGTACTTC.

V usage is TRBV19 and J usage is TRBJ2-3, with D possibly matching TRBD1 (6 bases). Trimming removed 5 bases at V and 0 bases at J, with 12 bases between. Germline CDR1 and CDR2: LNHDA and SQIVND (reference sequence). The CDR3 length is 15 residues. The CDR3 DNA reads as TGTGCCAGTAGTGGCAGGGGCCTCAGCACAGATACGCAGTATTTT. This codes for CASSGRGLSTDTQYF.

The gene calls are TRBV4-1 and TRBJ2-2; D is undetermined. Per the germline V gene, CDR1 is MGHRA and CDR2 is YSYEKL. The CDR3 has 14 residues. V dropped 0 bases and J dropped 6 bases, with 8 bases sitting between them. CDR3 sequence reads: CASSQDRSSGELFF. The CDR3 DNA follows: TGCGCCAGCAGCCAAGATCGGAGCTCCGGGGAGCTGTTTTTT.

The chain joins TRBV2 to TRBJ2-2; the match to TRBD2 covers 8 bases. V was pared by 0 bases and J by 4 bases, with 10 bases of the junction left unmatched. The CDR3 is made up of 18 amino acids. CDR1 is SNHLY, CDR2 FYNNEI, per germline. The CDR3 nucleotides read TGTGCCAGCAGTGAAGCCACTAGCCTCGCGGGGGGCACCGGGGAGCTGTTTTTT. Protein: CASSEATSLAGGTGELFF.

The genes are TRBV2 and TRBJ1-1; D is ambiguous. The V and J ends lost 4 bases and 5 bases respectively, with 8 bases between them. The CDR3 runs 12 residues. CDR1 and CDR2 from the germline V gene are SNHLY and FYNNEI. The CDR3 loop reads CASSVGPTEAFF. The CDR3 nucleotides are TGTGCCAGCAGTGTAGGGCCGACTGAAGCTTTCTTT.

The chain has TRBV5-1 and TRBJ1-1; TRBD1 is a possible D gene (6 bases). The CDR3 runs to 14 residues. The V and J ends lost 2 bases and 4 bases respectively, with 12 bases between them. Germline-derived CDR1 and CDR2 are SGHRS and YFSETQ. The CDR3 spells CASSFTGASTEAFF. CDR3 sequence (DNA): TGCGCCAGCAGCTTTACGGGGGCGAGCACTGAAGCTTTCTTT. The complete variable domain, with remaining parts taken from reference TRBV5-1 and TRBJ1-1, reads KAGVTQTPRYLIKTRGQQVTLSCSPISGHRSVSWYQQTPGQGLQFLFEYFSETQRNKGNFPGRFSGRQFSNSRSEMNVSTLELGDSALYLCASSFTGASTEAFFGQGTRLTVV.

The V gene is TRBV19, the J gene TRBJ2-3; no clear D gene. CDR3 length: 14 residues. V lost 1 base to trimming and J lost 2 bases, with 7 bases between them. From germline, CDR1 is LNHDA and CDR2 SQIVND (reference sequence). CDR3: CASSIASFTDTQYF. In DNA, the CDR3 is TGTGCCAGTAGTATAGCGAGCTTCACAGATACGCAGTATTTT.

The CDR3: CASSTSLAAYNEQFF. CDR3 coding DNA: TGTGCCAGCAGCACCTCGCTAGCGGCGTACAATGAGCAGTTCTTC. The rearrangement joins TRBV6-5 to TRBJ2-1; TRBD2 agrees at 7 bases. The CDR3 is made up of 15 amino acids. Germline trimming cut 6 bases from V and 4 bases from J; bases unmatched to any gene: 9. CDR1 and CDR2 from the germline V gene are MNHEY and SVGAGI.

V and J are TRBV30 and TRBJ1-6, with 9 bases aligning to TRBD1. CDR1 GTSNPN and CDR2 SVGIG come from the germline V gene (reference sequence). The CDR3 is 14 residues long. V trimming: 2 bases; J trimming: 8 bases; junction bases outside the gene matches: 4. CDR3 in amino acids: CAWSLQGADSPLHF. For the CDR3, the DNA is TGTGCCTGGAGTCTACAGGGGGCGGATTCACCCCTCCACTTT. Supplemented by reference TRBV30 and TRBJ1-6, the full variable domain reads SQTIHQWPATLVQPVGSPLSLECTVEGTSNPNLYWYRQAAGRGLQLLFYSVGIGQISSEVPQNLSASRPQDRQFILSSKKLLLSDSGFYLCAWSLQGADSPLHFGNGTRLTVT.

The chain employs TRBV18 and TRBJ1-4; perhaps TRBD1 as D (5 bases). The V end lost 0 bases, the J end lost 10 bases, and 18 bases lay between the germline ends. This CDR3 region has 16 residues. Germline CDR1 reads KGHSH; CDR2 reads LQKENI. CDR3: CASSPPSPGYGAKLFF. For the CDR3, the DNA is TGTGCCAGCTCACCACCTTCCCCAGGGTACGGTGCAAAACTGTTTTTT.

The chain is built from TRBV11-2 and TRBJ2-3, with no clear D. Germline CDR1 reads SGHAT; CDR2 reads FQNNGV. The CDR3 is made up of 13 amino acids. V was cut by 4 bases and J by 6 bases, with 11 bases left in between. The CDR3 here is CASSSQRVDTQYF. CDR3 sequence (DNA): TGTGCCAGCAGCTCCCAACGTGTGGATACGCAGTATTTT.

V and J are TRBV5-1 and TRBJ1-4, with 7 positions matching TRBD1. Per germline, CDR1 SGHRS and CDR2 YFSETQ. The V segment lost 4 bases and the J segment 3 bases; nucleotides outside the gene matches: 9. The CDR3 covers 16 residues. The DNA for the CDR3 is TGCGCCAGCAGCCGCTCCCAACAGGGGTCTAATGAAAAACTGTTTTTT. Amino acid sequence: CASSRSQQGSNEKLFF.

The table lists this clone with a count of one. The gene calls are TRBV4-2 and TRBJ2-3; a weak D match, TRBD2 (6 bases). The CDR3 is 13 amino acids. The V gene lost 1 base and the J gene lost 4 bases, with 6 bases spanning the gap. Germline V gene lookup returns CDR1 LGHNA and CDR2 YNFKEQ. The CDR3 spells CASSQGEADTQYF. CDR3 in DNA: TGTGCCAGCAGCCAAGGGGAGGCAGATACGCAGTATTTT.

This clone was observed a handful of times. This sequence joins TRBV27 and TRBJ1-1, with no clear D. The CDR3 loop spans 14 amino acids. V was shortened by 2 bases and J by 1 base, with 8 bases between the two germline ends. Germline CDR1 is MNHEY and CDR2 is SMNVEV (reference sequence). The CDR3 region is CASSLLAGNTEAFF. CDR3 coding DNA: TGTGCCAGCAGTTTACTCGCGGGGAACACTGAAGCTTTCTTT.

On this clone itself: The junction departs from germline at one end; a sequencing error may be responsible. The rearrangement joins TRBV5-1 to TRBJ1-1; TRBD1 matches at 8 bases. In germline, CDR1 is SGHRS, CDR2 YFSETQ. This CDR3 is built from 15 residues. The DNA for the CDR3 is TGCGCCGGCAGCTTGGCACAGGGGGGAGGCACTGAAGCTTTCTTT. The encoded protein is CAGSLAQGGGTEAFF. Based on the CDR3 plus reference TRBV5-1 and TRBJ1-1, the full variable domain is KAGVTQTPRYLIKTRGQQVTLSCSPISGHRSVSWYQQTPGQGLQFLFEYFSETQRNKGNFPGRFSGRQFSNSRSEMNVSTLELGDSALYLCAGSLAQGGGTEAFFGQGTRLTVV.

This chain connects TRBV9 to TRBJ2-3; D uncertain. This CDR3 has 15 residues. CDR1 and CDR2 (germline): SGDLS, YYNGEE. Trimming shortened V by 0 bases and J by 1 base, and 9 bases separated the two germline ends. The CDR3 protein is CASSVDPSGTDTQYF. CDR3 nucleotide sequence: TGTGCCAGCAGCGTAGATCCCTCAGGCACAGATACGCAGTATTTT.